This TCR beta chain was sequenced in a study of T cell responses to AZD1222 COVID-19 vaccine. Trimming pared 8 bases from V and 2 bases from J, leaving 10 bases between. The CDR3 runs 13 residues. The germline V gene encodes CDR1 LNHDA and CDR2 SQIVND (reference sequence). A word on this clone: Its antigen is unidentified.

Profiled with immunoSEQ multiplex PCR; TCRdb holds only in-frame clones, not every one. The sample records 60,000 to 75,000 clones, roughly 88% being singletons. General study results and limits: Possibly, clonal diversity was underestimated; donors were largely white British and included more females. Just 5 to 7 people given AZD1222 tested seropositive at baseline. Distributed over spike, vaccine-associated CD4 TCRs predominated at 160-218 and 743-854. In the spike-specific TCR repertoire, nearly half reportedly target unmutated variant regions.

The TCR originated in an adult in good health. The chain recombines TRBV19 with TRBJ2-1; perhaps TRBD1 as D (6 bases). The sequencing here drew on peripheral blood, taken on day 0 of AZD1222 vaccination. CDR3 amino acids: CASAGVAYNEQFF. The CDR3 coding sequence is TGTGCCAGTGCAGGGGTGGCCTACAATGAGCAGTTCTTC.